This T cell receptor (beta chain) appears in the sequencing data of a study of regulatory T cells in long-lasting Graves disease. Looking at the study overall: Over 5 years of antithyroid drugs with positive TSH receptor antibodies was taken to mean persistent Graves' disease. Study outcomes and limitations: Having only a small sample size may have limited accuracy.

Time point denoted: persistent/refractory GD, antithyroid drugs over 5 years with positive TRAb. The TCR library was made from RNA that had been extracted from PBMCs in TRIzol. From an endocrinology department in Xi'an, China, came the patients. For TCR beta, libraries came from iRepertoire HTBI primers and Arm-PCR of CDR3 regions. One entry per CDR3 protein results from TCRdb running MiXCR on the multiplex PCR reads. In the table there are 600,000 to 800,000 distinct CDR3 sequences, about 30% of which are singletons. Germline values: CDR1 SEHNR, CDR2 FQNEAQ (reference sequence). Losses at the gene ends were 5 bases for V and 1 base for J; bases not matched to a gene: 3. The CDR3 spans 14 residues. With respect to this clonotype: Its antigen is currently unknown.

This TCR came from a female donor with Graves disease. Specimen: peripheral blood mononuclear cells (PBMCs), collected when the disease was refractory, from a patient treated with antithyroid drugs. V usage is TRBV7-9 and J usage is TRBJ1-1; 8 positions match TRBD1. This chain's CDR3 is CASSQGTGNTEAFF. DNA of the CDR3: TGTGCCAGCAGCCAAGGGACAGGGAACACTGAAGCTTTCTTT. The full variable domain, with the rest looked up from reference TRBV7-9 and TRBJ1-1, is DTGVSQNPRHKITKRGQNVTFRCDPISEHNRLYWYRQTLGQGPEFLTYFQNEAQLEKSRLLSDRFSAERPKGSFSTLEIQRTEQGDSAMYLCASSQGTGNTEAFFGQGTRLTVV.